This T cell receptor beta chain was obtained from a study of cytomegalovirus exposure and HLA in healthy donors. Study at large: Among around 400 genotyped donors, roughly 81% fell in the Caucasian-associated ancestry cluster.

The germline V gene has CDR1 SGHNT and CDR2 YYREEE (reference sequence). V shed 0 bases and J shed 8 bases, with 14 bases lying between them. This CDR3 has 14 residues. This clone was detected a few times. PCR was performed using 60 Vbeta and 13 Jbeta primers. TCRdb keeps only in-frame clones here, not all; method: immunoSEQ multiplex PCR. The sample consists of about 97,000 clones, approximately 70% of them appearing once. The source of this sequence is a man in his forties in good health and CMV-seronegative. The chain uses TRBV5-4 and TRBJ1-2, with a weak D call TRBD1 (5 bases). The sequenced material came from PBMCs. The CDR3 loop reads CASSLAARVGGYTF. CDR3 DNA sequence: TGTGCCAGCAGCTTGGCGGCCAGGGTGGGGGGCTACACCTTC.